These 27 T cell receptor beta chains originate from one sample sequenced in a study of blood T cell repertoires in COVID-19. Sequencing used immunoSEQ multiplex PCR; TCRdb keeps in-frame clones, though not all of them. Here the sample spans approximately 280,000 clones, about 89% being singletons. The sample taken for sequencing was PBMCs or T cells enriched from blood (not recorded which). The receptors here all came from a young woman who had recovered from COVID-19.

Note on this clone: Other DNA sequences of this sample code for an identical CDR3. The chain links TRBV27 to TRBJ2-7, with a possible D match to TRBD1 (7 bases). V shed 3 bases and J shed 3 bases, with 12 bases lying between them. The CDR3 is made up of 14 amino acids. Germline-derived CDR1 and CDR2 are MNHEY and SMNVEV (reference sequence). The CDR3 protein is CASSLAGGLYEQYF. The CDR3 DNA is TGTGCCAGCAGTTTGGCAGGGGGACTCTACGAGCAGTACTTC.

The V gene is TRBV7-2, the J gene TRBJ2-2; 11 bases are shared with TRBD2. The CDR3 contains 14 residues. Germline V CDR1 and CDR2: SGHTA, FQGNSA. J gave up 5 bases and V 5 bases, and 1 base lay outside the gene matches. The CDR3 region is CASSRTSGTGELFF. In nucleotides, the CDR3 is TGTGCCAGCAGCCGGACTAGCGGGACCGGGGAGCTGTTTTTT.

The chain uses TRBV11-2 and TRBJ1-1; D is ambiguous. This CDR3 has 12 residues. Germline V gene sequence: CDR1 SGHAT, CDR2 FQNNGV. V was clipped by 8 bases and J by 8 bases, with 15 bases between them. The CDR3 bases are TGTGCCAGCGAAGACGGGAGGGTGGAAGCTTTCTTT. As protein: CASEDGRVEAFF.

V gene TRBV9 combines with J gene TRBJ1-2; D not certain. The germline V gene has CDR1 SGDLS and CDR2 YYNGEE. This CDR3 contains 15 residues. Trimming removed 4 bases at V and 0 bases at J, with 13 bases between. The CDR3 is CASSPRLRANYGYTF. In nucleotides, the CDR3 is TGTGCCAGCAGCCCGAGGTTGAGGGCTAACTATGGCTACACCTTC.

The rearrangement uses TRBV12-3 or TRBV12-4 and TRBJ1-2; D is undetermined. This CDR3 is 13 amino acids long. The germline V and J ends were trimmed by 4 bases and 4 bases, with 10 bases remaining between them. The chain's CDR3 is CASSYGEGYGYTF. CDR3 sequence (DNA): TGTGCCAGCAGTTACGGGGAGGGCTATGGCTACACCTTC.

The V and J genes are TRBV11-2 and TRBJ2-5, with 7 bases matching TRBD2. This CDR3 has 17 amino acids. Germline V gene data show CDR1 as SGHAT and CDR2 as FQNNGV. J was trimmed by 6 bases and V by 4 bases; bases with no gene match: 17. The CDR3 is CASSSTQSRTSSKTQYF. CDR3 DNA: TGTGCCAGCAGCTCGACCCAATCCCGGACTAGTAGCAAGACCCAGTACTTC.

This chain links TRBV6-5 with TRBJ2-5, with 7 bases that match TRBD1. Germline trimming cut 8 bases from V and 1 base from J; bases unmatched to any gene: 10. The CDR3 sequence is 15 residues long. Germline V gene data show CDR1 as MNHEY and CDR2 as SVGAGI. For the CDR3, the DNA is TGTGCCAGCTCTAGGTGGGACAGAGTCCAAGAGACCCAGTACTTC. Amino acids: CASSRWDRVQETQYF.

The chain joins TRBV7-8 to TRBJ1-2; TRBD1 matches 7 bases. The CDR3 loop spans 15 amino acids. Trimming cost V 4 bases and J 4 bases; bases outside gene matches: 9. Germline V CDR1 and CDR2: SGHVS, FQNEAQ. DNA of the CDR3: TGTGCCAGCAGCTCCGGACAGGAGGCTTTCTATGGCTACACCTTC. Protein sequence: CASSSGQEAFYGYTF.

The chain links TRBV5-4 to TRBJ1-2; the D gene is possibly TRBD1 (5 bases). V lost 0 bases and J lost 3, with 15 bases in between. The CDR3 runs to 16 residues. Per the germline V gene, CDR1 is SGHNT and CDR2 is YYREEE (reference sequence). In nucleotides, the CDR3 is TGTGCCAGCAGCTTGGTGGGGGGACGGAACCACTATGGCTACACCTTC. This gives the protein CASSLVGGRNHYGYTF.

The chain uses TRBV5-5 and TRBJ1-1; D unclear. Germline loops: CDR1 SGHKS, CDR2 YYEKEE (reference sequence). This CDR3 spans 14 amino acids. Trimming removed 0 bases from V and 1 base from J, with 7 bases in between. CDR3 sequence (DNA): TGTGCCAGCAGCTTGGACAGTCCGAACACTGAAGCTTTCTTT. As protein: CASSLDSPNTEAFF.

The V call is TRBV4-1, the J call TRBJ2-2, with TRBD1 identical over 7 bases. The germline V gene has CDR1 MGHRA and CDR2 YSYEKL. V lost 4 bases to trimming and J lost 4 bases; unmatched junction nucleotides: 6. The CDR3 length is 15 residues. The CDR3 region has the DNA TGCGCCAGCAGCCGCAGACAGGGTTCCACCGGGGAGCTGTTTTTT. Protein product: CASSRRQGSTGELFF.

A single count supports this clone. The gene calls are TRBV19 and TRBJ2-2, with D perhaps TRBD1 (6 bases). The CDR3 sequence is 14 residues long. Deletions cut 5 bases from V and 3 bases from J, with 10 bases between. Germline CDR1 reads LNHDA; CDR2 reads SQIVND (reference sequence). CDR3 protein: CASSRDTDTGELFF. The CDR3 DNA reads TGTGCCAGTAGTCGGGACACGGACACCGGGGAGCTGTTTTTT.

This clone was recorded only once. The chain joins TRBV7-8 to TRBJ2-2, with TRBD1 identical over 8 bases. There are 15 residues in the CDR3. Germline V gene sequence: CDR1 SGHVS, CDR2 FQNEAQ. The junction had 3 bases not matched to a gene; V was cut back by 5 bases and J by 1 base. In nucleotides, the CDR3 is TGTGCCAGCAGCAAAGGGACAGGGAACACCGGGGAGCTGTTTTTT. It translates to CASSKGTGNTGELFF.

This chain links TRBV11-3 with TRBJ2-1; 7 bases are shared with TRBD1. The CDR3 loop spans 14 amino acids. Germline V CDR1 and CDR2: SGHNT, YENEEA. V was pared by 6 bases and J by 8 bases, with 10 bases of the junction left unmatched. The CDR3 DNA follows: TGTGCCAGCAGTCGGACAGGACCTTTGGATGAGCAGTTCTTC. Residues: CASSRTGPLDEQFF.

The chain joins TRBV2 to TRBJ2-2; the D gene is possibly TRBD1 (6 bases). Germline CDR1 SNHLY, CDR2 FYNNEI. This CDR3 contains 14 residues. Deletions cut 6 bases from V and 1 base from J, with 9 bases between. The CDR3 is CASRTGQNTGELFF. In DNA form, the CDR3 reads TGTGCCAGCAGGACGGGACAGAACACCGGGGAGCTGTTTTTT.

The gene calls are TRBV28 and TRBJ2-1; TRBD2 matches at 10 bases. V was pared by 8 bases and J by 8 bases, with 12 bases of the junction left unmatched. CDR3 length: 15 amino acids. The germline gives CDR1 MDHEN, CDR2 SYDVKM. The CDR3 loop reads CASASSGSSRDEQFF. CDR3 bases: TGTGCCAGCGCCTCTAGCGGGAGTTCCAGGGATGAGCAGTTCTTC.

The chain combines TRBV5-5 with TRBJ1-5; D is uncertain. The V gene lost 4 bases and the J gene lost 6 bases, with 23 bases spanning the gap. CDR1 is SGHKS and CDR2 is YYEKEE in the germline V gene (reference sequence). The CDR3 extends over 17 amino acids. The CDR3 coding sequence is TGTGCCAGCAGCCATGGAACCCTGACACTTCATCCTCAGCCCCAGCATTTT. Translating gives CASSHGTLTLHPQPQHF.

The chain joins TRBV27 to TRBJ2-1; D gene uncertain. The length of the CDR3 is 13 residues. With 3 bases removed from V and 2 bases from J, the gap between germline ends came to 5 bases. Germline V gene lookup returns CDR1 MNHEY and CDR2 SMNVEV (reference sequence). Written as DNA, the CDR3 is TGTGCCAGCAGTTTGACTCCCTACAATGAGCAGTTCTTC. Protein product: CASSLTPYNEQFF.

V gene TRBV9 combines with J gene TRBJ2-7; TRBD2 agrees at 9 bases. Unmatched junction bases numbered 8, after V lost 4 bases and J lost 9 bases. Germline V gives CDR1 SGDLS, CDR2 YYNGEE. The CDR3 is made up of 13 amino acids. The chain's CDR3 is CASSFGLARVQYF. DNA for the CDR3: TGTGCCAGCAGCTTCGGACTAGCGCGGGTGCAGTACTTC.

This chain joins TRBV10-1 and TRBJ2-1; 9 nucleotides align to TRBD2. Germline loops: CDR1 WNHNN, CDR2 SYGVQD (reference sequence). The CDR3 consists of 17 residues. Trimming removed 5 bases from V and 1 base from J; junction bases left unmatched: 9. The CDR3 region is CASSPDLAGISYNEQFF. Here the CDR3 DNA reads TGCGCCAGCAGTCCCGATCTAGCGGGGATTTCCTACAATGAGCAGTTCTTC.

V is TRBV24-1 and J is TRBJ2-3; 10 bases match TRBD2. The CDR3 length is 16 residues. CDR1 and CDR2 from the germline V gene are KGHDR and SFDVKD. The ends lost 4 bases at V and 7 bases at J; junction bases unmatched: 10. CDR3 in amino acids: CATSDVAGGLENTQYF. CDR3 coding DNA: TGTGCCACCAGTGACGTAGCGGGAGGTTTGGAGAATACGCAGTATTTT.

This clone has only one observation. DNA of the CDR3: TGTGCCACCAGTGATTTTACAGGCTCCTACAATGAGCAGTTCTTC. Translation gives CATSDFTGSYNEQFF. This chain links TRBV24-1 with TRBJ2-1; possible D gene TRBD1, 5 bases. There are 15 residues in the CDR3. Per germline, CDR1 KGHDR and CDR2 SFDVKD. V lost 1 base and J 0 bases, leaving 6 bases between the germline ends.

The chain links TRBV27 to TRBJ2-7; D is ambiguous. Germline values: CDR1 MNHEY, CDR2 SMNVEV (reference sequence). The V end lost 4 bases, the J end lost 2 bases, and 6 bases lay between the germline ends. CDR3 length: 12 amino acids. This CDR3 is CASSSHTYEQYF. DNA of the CDR3: TGTGCCAGCAGTTCGCACACCTACGAGCAGTACTTC.

The rearrangement links TRBV14 to TRBJ2-3, with 7 bases that match TRBD2. Germline V lookup: CDR1 SGHDN, CDR2 FVKESK. V was pared by 1 base and J by 4 bases, with 5 bases of the junction left unmatched. CDR3 length: 15 residues. The CDR3 coding sequence is TGTGCCAGCAGCCAAGTTGGGCTAGCGGCAGATACGCAGTATTTT. Protein sequence: CASSQVGLAADTQYF.

The rearrangement uses TRBV25-1 and TRBJ1-1; 9 bases map to TRBD1. This CDR3 comprises 13 residues. Trimming removed 4 bases from V and 4 bases from J; junction bases left unmatched: 1. Germline V gene lookup returns CDR1 MGHDK and CDR2 SYGVNS. The CDR3 DNA reads TGTGCCAGCAGTGGGACAGGGGCCACTGAAGCTTTCTTT. It codes for CASSGTGATEAFF.

This sequence joins TRBV9 and TRBJ2-5, with 8 positions matching TRBD2. The CDR3 is 17 residues long. Germline V CDR1 and CDR2: SGDLS, YYNGEE. Trimming cost V 6 bases and J 5 bases; bases outside gene matches: 18. CDR3 in amino acids: CASTKDPGGGPWETQYF. DNA of the CDR3: TGTGCCAGCACCAAGGACCCTGGCGGGGGGCCGTGGGAGACCCAGTACTTC.

This clone is a singleton in its sample. This sequence joins TRBV18 and TRBJ2-3; D ambiguous. Trimming took 2 bases from V and 5 from J, leaving 17 bases between them. Germline V gives CDR1 KGHSH, CDR2 LQKENI. The length of the CDR3 is 16 residues. CDR3 nucleotide sequence: TGTGCCAGCTCACCAAGTATCAGTTTGACATTAGATACGCAGTATTTT. It encodes CASSPSISLTLDTQYF.